These 2 T cell receptor beta chains share one sample of origin, sequenced in a study of T cell changes during pregnancy in multiple sclerosis. The method was immunoSEQ multiplex PCR; TCRdb's version includes in-frame clones alone and lacks a portion of them. The sample includes over 80,000 clones, about nine tenths of them seen just once. The source was peripheral blood, collected in the second trimester of pregnancy. These TCRs come from a female donor in good health, enrolled as a control in a pregnancy study.

This clone occurred once. This chain joins TRBV13 and TRBJ1-1; D possibly corresponds to TRBD1 (6 bases). V was pared by 2 bases and J by 7 bases, with 14 bases between. This CDR3 is 14 amino acids long. Germline V CDR1 and CDR2: PRHDT, FYEKMQ (reference sequence). CDR3 protein: CASSLSRQVYEAFF. CDR3 nucleotide sequence: TGTGCCAGCAGCTTATCCCGACAGGTGTATGAAGCTTTCTTT.

J is TRBJ1-6 and V is TRBV7-2, with D possibly being TRBD1 (6 bases). Germline values: CDR1 SGHTA, CDR2 FQGNSA. The length of the CDR3 is 15 residues. The V and J ends lost 6 bases and 7 bases respectively, with 16 bases between them. The CDR3, as DNA: TGTGCCAGCAGACTCCGGGACACCAGCAATTCACCCCTCCACTTT. It translates to CASRLRDTSNSPLHF.